The 15 T cell receptor beta chains presented below share a single source sample, sequenced in a study of blood T cell repertoires in COVID-19. The data were produced by immunoSEQ multiplex PCR, yet TCRdb's version contains in-frame clones alone and is incomplete. The sample records hundreds of thousands of clones, 89% being singletons. The sequenced sample was PBMCs or T cells enriched from blood (not recorded which). The receptors here all came from a woman aged 40-49 years who had recovered from COVID-19.

The chain has TRBV29-1 and TRBJ1-5; no clear D. This CDR3 region has 12 residues. The germline V gene encodes CDR1 SQVTM and CDR2 ANQGSEA. Between the trimmed V and J ends, which lost 4 bases and 2 bases, there was a span of 6 bases. The CDR3 DNA follows: TGCAGCGTTGCAGGCCGCAATCAGCCCCAGCATTTT. It translates to CSVAGRNQPQHF.

CDR3 sequence (DNA): TGTGCCAGCAGCTTAGGGACTAGCTCTTACGAGCAGTACTTC. Protein: CASSLGTSSYEQYF. This sequence joins TRBV7-8 and TRBJ2-7, with 8 bases that match TRBD2. The CDR3 covers 14 residues. Germline CDR1 and CDR2: SGHVS and FQNEAQ. V trimming: 1 base; J trimming: 4 bases; junction bases outside the gene matches: 3.

This chain uses TRBV5-1 with TRBJ2-7, with TRBD1 matching over 10 bases. In germline, CDR1 is SGHRS, CDR2 YFSETQ. The CDR3 is made up of 13 amino acids. V lost 4 bases, J lost 4 bases, and 2 bases stayed unmatched. CDR3 amino acids: CASSGTGEYEQYF. CDR3 DNA sequence: TGCGCCAGCAGCGGGACAGGGGAATACGAGCAGTACTTC.

The V call is TRBV9, the J call TRBJ2-3; D is ambiguous. Trimming took off 3 bases at V and 0 bases at J, with 8 bases between the two ends. This CDR3 contains 14 residues. Germline assignment: CDR1 SGDLS and CDR2 YYNGEE. The CDR3 here is CASSGERSTDTQYF. CDR3 coding DNA: TGTGCCAGCAGCGGAGAACGTAGCACAGATACGCAGTATTTT. The full variable domain, in which reference TRBV9 and TRBJ2-3 provide the parts outside the CDR3, is DSGVTQTPKHLITATGQRVTLRCSPRSGDLSVYWYQQSLDQGLQFLIQYYNGEERAKGNILERFSAQQFPDLHSELNLSSLELGDSALYFCASSGERSTDTQYFGPGTRLTVL.

This chain joins TRBV19 and TRBJ2-2; D is unresolved. Germline-derived CDR1 and CDR2 are LNHDA and SQIVND (reference sequence). V dropped 9 bases and J dropped 1 base, with 12 bases sitting between them. The CDR3 length is 14 residues. DNA for the CDR3: TGTGCCAGCTCCCCCTTCCTGAACACCGGGGAGCTGTTTTTT. Protein: CASSPFLNTGELFF.

The V and J genes are TRBV5-4 and TRBJ2-1, with TRBD1 matching over 7 bases. Trimming at V came to 2 bases and at J to 9 bases, leaving 8 bases not matched to a gene. CDR1 is SGHNT and CDR2 is YYREEE in the germline V gene (reference sequence). The CDR3 spans 14 residues. For the CDR3, the DNA is TGTGCCAGCAGCTTAGGGACACAGGGGAGTGAGCAGTTCTTC. Translation gives CASSLGTQGSEQFF.

This clone was recorded once. This chain links TRBV7-9 with TRBJ2-7; 9 nucleotides align to TRBD2. The germline V gene has CDR1 SEHNR and CDR2 FQNEAQ (reference sequence). With 5 bases clipped from V and 3 bases from J, the junction kept 8 bases outside the gene matches. There are 15 residues in the CDR3. The CDR3 region has the DNA TGTGCCAGCAGCCCTCCTAGCGGGGTTATCTACGAGCAGTACTTC. Amino acids: CASSPPSGVIYEQYF.

The rearrangement uses TRBV27 and TRBJ1-5; D unclear. V was shortened by 2 bases and J by 2 bases, with 4 bases between the two germline ends. Germline CDR1 and CDR2: MNHEY and SMNVEV (reference sequence). The CDR3 has 13 residues. Here the CDR3 reads CASSLQGNQPQHF. The CDR3 DNA reads TGTGCCAGCAGTTTACAGGGCAATCAGCCCCAGCATTTT.

V usage is TRBV30 and J usage is TRBJ1-2, with D possibly TRBD1 on 5 matching bases. Germline V CDR1 and CDR2: GTSNPN, SVGIG (reference sequence). CDR3 length: 13 amino acids. V was pared by 1 base and J by 8 bases, with 14 bases between. The CDR3 loop reads CAWSGGEGGGYTF. In DNA form, the CDR3 reads TGTGCCTGGAGTGGGGGGGAGGGAGGAGGCTACACCTTC.

The rearrangement uses TRBV29-1 and TRBJ2-7; 9 bases fit TRBD1. CDR1 and CDR2 (germline): SQVTM, ANQGSEA. Trimming took 1 base from V and 6 from J; bases not matched to a gene: 4. The CDR3 spans 13 residues. CDR3 region: CSVEVGTGPEQYF. The CDR3 region has the DNA TGCAGCGTTGAAGTCGGGACAGGGCCCGAGCAGTACTTC.

The chain links TRBV7-2 to TRBJ2-2; maybe TRBD1 (5 bases). CDR1 SGHTA and CDR2 FQGNSA come from the germline V gene. The CDR3 is made up of 15 amino acids. Trimming took off 0 bases at V and 5 bases at J, with 10 bases between the two ends. CDR3 DNA: TGTGCCAGCAGCTTAGCCAGGGTCAGGACCGGGGAGCTGTTTTTT. This translates into CASSLARVRTGELFF.

V usage is TRBV18 and J usage is TRBJ1-1; no firm D call. Trimming pared 3 bases from V and 1 base from J, leaving 9 bases between. CDR3 length: 14 residues. CDR1 is KGHSH and CDR2 is LQKENI in the germline V gene. As DNA, the CDR3 is TGTGCCAGCTCACCGAGGCCAGAGAACACTGAAGCTTTCTTT. It yields the protein CASSPRPENTEAFF.

The CDR3 nucleotides are TGCGCCAGCAGCTTGGACGTCGGCTCCTACGAGCAGTACTTC. As protein: CASSLDVGSYEQYF. The rearrangement joins TRBV5-1 to TRBJ2-7; D call uncertain. V was trimmed by 0 bases and J by 0 bases, leaving 7 bases between them. Germline loops: CDR1 SGHRS, CDR2 YFSETQ. The CDR3 length is 14 residues.

This clone appeared a single time. The V and J genes are TRBV9 and TRBJ2-7; the match to TRBD2 covers 8 bases. V was clipped by 4 bases and J by 5 bases; unmatched bases: 11. Germline V gene sequence: CDR1 SGDLS, CDR2 YYNGEE. This CDR3 region has 15 residues. Here the CDR3 reads CASSPSQAGVNEQYF. The CDR3 region has the DNA TGTGCCAGCAGCCCATCCCAAGCGGGAGTGAACGAGCAGTACTTC.

This chain uses TRBV7-3 with TRBJ2-1; D is undetermined. Germline V gene lookup returns CDR1 SGHTA and CDR2 FQGTGA. Trimming removed 0 bases at V and 4 bases at J, with 4 bases between. The CDR3 covers 13 residues. This CDR3 is CASSLTSYNEQFF. The CDR3 nucleotides are TGTGCCAGCAGCTTAACCTCGTACAATGAGCAGTTCTTC.